This T cell receptor (beta chain) is from a study of OX40 agonist ivuxolimab in advanced cancers. Study-wide points: Blood T cells, both CD4+ and CD8+, expanded clonally by week 6 at 0.1 to 3.0 mg/kg.

On this clone itself: Its target is unknown.

V lost 2 bases, J lost 4 bases, and 9 bases lay in between. The CDR3 runs to 14 residues. Germline CDR1 reads MNHEY; CDR2 reads SMNVEV (reference sequence). Peripheral blood came from all dose cohorts at three timepoints. Profiling relied on immunoSEQ multiplex PCR, and the TCRdb table lists in-frame clones only, not all of them. The sample yields some 51,000 clones, approximately 83% seen once. This sequence was found in an adult with an advanced solid tumor such as melanoma, head and neck, liver or kidney cancer. This material consisted of CD4+ or CD8+ T cells sorted from blood, taken in a trial of the OX40 agonist ivuxolimab. The chain joins TRBV27 to TRBJ2-1; D perhaps matches TRBD1 (6 bases). CDR3 protein: CASSLGRGYNEQFF. CDR3 DNA: TGTGCCAGCAGTTTAGGCAGGGGATACAATGAGCAGTTCTTC.